This TCR beta chain is drawn from a study of regulatory T cells in long-lasting Graves disease. Study results and limitations: Relative to newly diagnosed Graves' patients, persistent ones had lower TCR diversity.

Germline V gene lookup returns CDR1 SGHRS and CDR2 YFSETQ. The junction had 12 bases not matched to a gene; V was cut back by 4 bases and J by 6 bases. The CDR3 has 15 amino acids. Specified time point: persistent/refractory GD, antithyroid drugs over 5 years with positive TRAb. Extracted RNA from PBMCs served as the source of the TCR library. CDR3 regions were amplified by Arm-PCR using iRepertoire HTBI primers to build TCR beta libraries. TCRdb used MiXCR to reprocess the multiplex PCR reads, holding one entry per CDR3 protein. The sample carries about 660,000 distinct CDR3 sequences, approximately 29% recorded once. This clonotype was found a few times. Its cognate antigen is unknown.

The source of this sequence is a female donor with Graves disease. Sequenced material: peripheral blood mononuclear cells (PBMCs), taken when the disease was refractory, from a patient treated with antithyroid drugs. This rearrangement joins TRBV5-1 to TRBJ1-2; 7 bases fit TRBD1. CDR3 in amino acids: CASSTGTVNYHGYTF. CDR3 nucleotide sequence: TGCGCCAGCAGCACCGGGACAGTCAACTACCATGGCTACACCTTC. The entire variable domain, with the rest obtained from reference TRBV5-1 and TRBJ1-2, is as follows: KAGVTQTPRYLIKTRGQQVTLSCSPISGHRSVSWYQQTPGQGLQFLFEYFSETQRNKGNFPGRFSGRQFSNSRSEMNVSTLELGDSALYLCASSTGTVNYHGYTFGSGTRLTVV.